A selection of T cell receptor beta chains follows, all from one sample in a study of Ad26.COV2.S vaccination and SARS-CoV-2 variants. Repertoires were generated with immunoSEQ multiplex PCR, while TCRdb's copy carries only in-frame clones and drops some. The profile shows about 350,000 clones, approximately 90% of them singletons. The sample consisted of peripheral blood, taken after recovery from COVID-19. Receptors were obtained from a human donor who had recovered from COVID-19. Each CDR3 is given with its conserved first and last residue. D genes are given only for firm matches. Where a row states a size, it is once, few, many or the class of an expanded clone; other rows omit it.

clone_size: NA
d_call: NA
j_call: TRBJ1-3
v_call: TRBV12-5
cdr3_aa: CATDGGSGNTIYF
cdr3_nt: TGTGCTACCGATGGGGGCTCTGGAAACACCATATATTTT

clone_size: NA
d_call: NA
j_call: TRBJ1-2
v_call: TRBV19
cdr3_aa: CASSLGQAAGYTF
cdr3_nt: TGTGCCAGTAGTTTAGGACAAGCGGCTGGCTACACCTTC

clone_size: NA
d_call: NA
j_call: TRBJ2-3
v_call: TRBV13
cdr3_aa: CASSRSQRPTDTQYF
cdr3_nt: TGTGCCAGCAGCCGTTCACAGAGACCCACAGATACGCAGTATTTT

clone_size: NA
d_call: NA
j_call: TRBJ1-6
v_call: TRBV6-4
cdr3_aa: CASSAGRSGSPLHF
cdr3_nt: TGTGCCAGCAGTGCGGGACGGAGTGGGTCACCCCTCCACTTT

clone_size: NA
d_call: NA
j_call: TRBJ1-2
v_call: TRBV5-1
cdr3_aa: CASSLGFRGGYTF
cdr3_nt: TGCGCCAGCAGCTTGGGGTTCCGGGGAGGCTACACCTTC

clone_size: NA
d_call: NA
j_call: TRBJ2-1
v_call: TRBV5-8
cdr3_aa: CASSPPGGRVFGNEQFF
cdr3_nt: TGTGCCAGCAGCCCTCCCGGGGGACGGGTTTTTGGGAATGAGCAGTTCTTC

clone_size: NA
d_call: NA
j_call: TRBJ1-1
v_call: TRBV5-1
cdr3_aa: CASSYGRTAKNTEAFF
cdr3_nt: TGCGCCAGCAGTTACGGCCGGACGGCGAAGAACACTGAAGCTTTCTTT

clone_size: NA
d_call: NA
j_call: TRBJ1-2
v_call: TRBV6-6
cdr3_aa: CASSAVRGDYGYTF
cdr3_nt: TGTGCCAGCAGCGCCGTTCGGGGGGACTATGGCTACACCTTC

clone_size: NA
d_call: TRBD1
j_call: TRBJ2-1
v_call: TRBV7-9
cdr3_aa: CASLQGARLDEQFF
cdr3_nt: TGTGCCAGCCTCCAGGGGGCTCGGTTGGATGAGCAGTTCTTC

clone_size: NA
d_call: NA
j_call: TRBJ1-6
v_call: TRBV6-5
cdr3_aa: CASGRMTAENSPLHF
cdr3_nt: TGTGCCAGCGGACGAATGACAGCGGAAAATTCACCCCTCCACTTT

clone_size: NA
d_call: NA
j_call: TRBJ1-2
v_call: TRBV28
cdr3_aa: CASLTEQNYGYTF
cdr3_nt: TGTGCCAGCCTCACGGAACAGAACTATGGCTACACCTTC

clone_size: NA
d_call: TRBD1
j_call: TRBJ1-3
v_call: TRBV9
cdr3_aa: CASSVGQGNSGNTIYF
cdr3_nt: TGTGCCAGCAGCGTAGGACAGGGGAATAGTGGAAACACCATATATTTT

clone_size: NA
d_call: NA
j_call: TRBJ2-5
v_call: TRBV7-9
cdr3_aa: CASSLGPQSYQETQYF
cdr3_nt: TGTGCCAGCAGCTTAGGACCCCAATCGTACCAAGAGACCCAGTACTTC

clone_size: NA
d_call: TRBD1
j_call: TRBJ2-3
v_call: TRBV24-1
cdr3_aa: CATSVTGGTDTQYF
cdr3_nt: TGTGCCACCAGTGTGACAGGGGGCACAGATACGCAGTATTTT

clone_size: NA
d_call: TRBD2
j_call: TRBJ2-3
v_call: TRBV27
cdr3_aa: CASSPGGPLDTQYF
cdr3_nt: TGTGCCAGCAGCCCGGGGGGGCCGCTAGATACGCAGTATTTT

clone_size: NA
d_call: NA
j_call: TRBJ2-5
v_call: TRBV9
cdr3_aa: CASSSGDYQETQYF
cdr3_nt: TGTGCCAGCAGCTCAGGGGACTACCAAGAGACCCAGTACTTC

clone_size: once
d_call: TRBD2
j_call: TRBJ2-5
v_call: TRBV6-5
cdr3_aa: CASRLAGGLETQYF
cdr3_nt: TGTGCCAGCAGGCTAGCGGGGGGGTTGGAGACCCAGTACTTC

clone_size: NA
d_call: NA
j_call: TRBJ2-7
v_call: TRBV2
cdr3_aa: CASRQEVYEQYF
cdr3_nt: TGTGCCAGCAGACAGGAGGTCTACGAGCAGTACTTC

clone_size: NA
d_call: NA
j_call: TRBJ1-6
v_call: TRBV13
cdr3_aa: CASSYRRSDSPLHF
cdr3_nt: TGTGCCAGCAGCTACAGGAGGTCGGATTCACCCCTCCACTTT

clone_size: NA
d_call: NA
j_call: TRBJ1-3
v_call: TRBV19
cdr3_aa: CASKWSSGNTIYF
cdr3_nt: TGTGCCAGTAAATGGAGCTCTGGAAACACCATATATTTT

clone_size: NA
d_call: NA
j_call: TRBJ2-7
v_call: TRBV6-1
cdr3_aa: CASSEAFWSSYEQYF
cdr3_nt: TGTGCCAGCAGTGAAGCGTTTTGGAGCTCCTACGAGCAGTACTTC

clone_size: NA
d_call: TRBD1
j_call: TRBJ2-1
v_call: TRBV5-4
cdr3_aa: CASSLRTGVGEQFF
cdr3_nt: TGTGCCAGCAGCTTGAGAACAGGGGTAGGTGAGCAGTTCTTC

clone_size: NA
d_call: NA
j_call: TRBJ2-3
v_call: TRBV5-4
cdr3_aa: CASSLGKLTADTQYF
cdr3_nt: TGTGCCAGCAGCTTGGGAAAATTGACGGCAGATACGCAGTATTTT

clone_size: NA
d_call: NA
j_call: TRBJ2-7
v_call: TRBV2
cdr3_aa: CASRRGPGRQSYEQYF
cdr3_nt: TGTGCCAGCAGACGCGGCCCGGGACGTCAGTCCTACGAGCAGTACTTC

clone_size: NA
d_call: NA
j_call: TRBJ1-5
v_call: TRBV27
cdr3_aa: CASTSLWTRNQPQHF
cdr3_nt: TGTGCCAGCACCAGCCTGTGGACCAGGAATCAGCCCCAGCATTTT

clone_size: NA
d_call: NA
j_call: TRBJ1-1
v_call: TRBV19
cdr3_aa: CASTSLGEQANTEAFF
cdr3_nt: TGTGCCAGTACCTCCCTGGGGGAACAGGCCAACACTGAAGCTTTCTTT

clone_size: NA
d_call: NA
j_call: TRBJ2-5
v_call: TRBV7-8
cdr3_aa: CASSLDHLQETQYF
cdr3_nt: TGTGCCAGCAGCTTAGACCACCTTCAAGAGACCCAGTACTTC